What follows are 8 T cell receptor beta chains derived from one specimen sequenced in a study of T cell responses to AZD1222 COVID-19 vaccine (dated by TCRdb to 2020 to 2022). Sample time point, as interpreted from the label and publication: baseline before first vaccination. The library was generated by the immunoSEQ multiplex PCR assay. TCRdb provides this immuneACCESS table in a form limited to in-frame rearrangements. Some clones are lacking; in checked studies, under half of them reflect an unresolved V gene, and why the rest are absent is not known. The sample includes roughly 120,000 clones, with more than 80% observed a single time. The top ten clonotypes cover under 5% of the sample. Sample: peripheral blood, taken on day 0 of AZD1222 vaccination. The receptor set was obtained from an adult in good health.

V gene TRBV2 combines with J gene TRBJ2-2; no clear D gene. Looked up from germline, CDR1 is SNHLY and CDR2 is FYNNEI. The V and J ends lost 5 bases and 5 bases respectively, with 9 bases between them. CDR3 length: 13 amino acids. The CDR3 DNA is TGTGCCAGCAGTTCCCGTTGGACCGGGGAGCTGTTTTTT. It yields the protein CASSSRWTGELFF.

The rearrangement uses TRBV7-9 and TRBJ1-2; no clear D. This CDR3 comprises 14 residues. Germline V lookup: CDR1 SEHNR, CDR2 FQNEAQ (reference sequence). Trimming shortened V by 4 bases and J by 4 bases, and 13 bases separated the two germline ends. For the CDR3, the DNA is TGTGCCAGCAGCTCGGAGGGAAGTCCCTATGGCTACACCTTC. Translating gives CASSSEGSPYGYTF.

The gene calls are TRBV27 and TRBJ1-2; TRBD1 is a possible D gene (6 bases). Looked up from germline, CDR1 is MNHEY and CDR2 is SMNVEV (reference sequence). The CDR3 contains 15 residues. The V gene lost 5 bases and the J gene lost 6 bases, with 19 bases spanning the gap. The CDR3 DNA is TGTGCCAGCAGTCTAACAGGGAGGGTAGTGGATGGCTACACCTTC. This translates into CASSLTGRVVDGYTF.

DNA of the CDR3: TGTGCCAGCAGTTTTCAGCCTTTCCCCCAGCATTTT. It codes for CASSFQPFPQHF. The chain couples TRBV28 to TRBJ1-5; D ambiguous. The V end was cut by 3 bases, the J end by 10 bases, with 10 bases between. Germline CDR1 is MDHEN and CDR2 is SYDVKM. CDR3 length: 12 residues.

The chain couples TRBV4-1 to TRBJ2-7; 9 nucleotides agree with TRBD1. CDR1 is MGHRA, CDR2 YSYEKL, per germline. Trimming at V came to 3 bases and at J to 4 bases, leaving 10 bases not matched to a gene. This CDR3 contains 16 residues. CDR3 region: CASSHAPGQGEYEQYF. The CDR3 DNA reads as TGCGCCAGCAGCCATGCACCGGGACAGGGCGAATACGAGCAGTACTTC.

V and J are TRBV23-1 and TRBJ2-2; the match to TRBD1 covers 8 bases. TRBV23-1 qualifies as an ORF whose function is uncertain. CDR3 length: 17 residues. Unmatched junction bases numbered 10, after V lost 3 bases and J lost 4 bases. CDR3 region: CASSHPTGGSSTGELFF. The CDR3 nucleotides read TGCGCCAGCAGTCATCCAACAGGGGGGTCGTCCACCGGGGAGCTGTTTTTT.

The chain combines TRBV7-3 with TRBJ2-1, with D unclear. This CDR3 is 14 amino acids long. Germline CDR1 is SGHTA and CDR2 is FQGTGA. Deletions cut 5 bases from V and 1 base from J, with 9 bases between. CDR3 protein: CASSKQSSYNEQFF. CDR3 bases: TGTGCCAGCAGCAAACAGAGTTCCTACAATGAGCAGTTCTTC.

The V gene is TRBV28, the J gene TRBJ1-5; D is perhaps TRBD1 (5 bases). This CDR3 has 14 amino acids. V was pared by 3 bases and J by 7 bases, with 13 bases between. Germline loops: CDR1 MDHEN, CDR2 SYDVKM. The CDR3 loop reads CASSFPTRGQPQHF. The DNA of the CDR3 is TGTGCCAGCAGTTTCCCCACGAGGGGCCAGCCCCAGCATTTT.